This TCR beta chain was identified in a study of blood T cell repertoires in COVID-19. About the research overall: Italy, Spain and the United States were the sources of the convalescent and acute COVID-19 samples. Sample material is recorded as cDNA or gDNA derived from T cells, B-cell-depleted T cells, or PBMCs.

The CDR3 runs to 15 residues. Germline V gives CDR1 SEHNR, CDR2 FQNEAQ (reference sequence). V lost 5 bases and J lost 0; bases outside the gene matches: 2. This clone was detected only a few times. As handled by the study authors: Amplification with reference gene primers provided the estimates of nucleated cell counts. Assay used: immunoSEQ multiplex PCR; TCRdb lists only in-frame clones, some missing. D and trimming come from the DNA, and the V and J calls and clone size come from that table. Here the sample spans about 180,000 clones, 80% to 90% being singletons. This rearrangement joins TRBV7-9 to TRBJ1-1, with TRBD1 matching over 11 bases. The TCR was taken from a human donor with active or convalescent COVID-19. The donor label of this sample is uncertain. The sequencing sample was made of peripheral blood. CDR3 amino acids: CASSGQGALNTEAFF. CDR3 bases: TGTGCCAGCAGCGGACAGGGGGCCCTGAACACTGAAGCTTTCTTT.